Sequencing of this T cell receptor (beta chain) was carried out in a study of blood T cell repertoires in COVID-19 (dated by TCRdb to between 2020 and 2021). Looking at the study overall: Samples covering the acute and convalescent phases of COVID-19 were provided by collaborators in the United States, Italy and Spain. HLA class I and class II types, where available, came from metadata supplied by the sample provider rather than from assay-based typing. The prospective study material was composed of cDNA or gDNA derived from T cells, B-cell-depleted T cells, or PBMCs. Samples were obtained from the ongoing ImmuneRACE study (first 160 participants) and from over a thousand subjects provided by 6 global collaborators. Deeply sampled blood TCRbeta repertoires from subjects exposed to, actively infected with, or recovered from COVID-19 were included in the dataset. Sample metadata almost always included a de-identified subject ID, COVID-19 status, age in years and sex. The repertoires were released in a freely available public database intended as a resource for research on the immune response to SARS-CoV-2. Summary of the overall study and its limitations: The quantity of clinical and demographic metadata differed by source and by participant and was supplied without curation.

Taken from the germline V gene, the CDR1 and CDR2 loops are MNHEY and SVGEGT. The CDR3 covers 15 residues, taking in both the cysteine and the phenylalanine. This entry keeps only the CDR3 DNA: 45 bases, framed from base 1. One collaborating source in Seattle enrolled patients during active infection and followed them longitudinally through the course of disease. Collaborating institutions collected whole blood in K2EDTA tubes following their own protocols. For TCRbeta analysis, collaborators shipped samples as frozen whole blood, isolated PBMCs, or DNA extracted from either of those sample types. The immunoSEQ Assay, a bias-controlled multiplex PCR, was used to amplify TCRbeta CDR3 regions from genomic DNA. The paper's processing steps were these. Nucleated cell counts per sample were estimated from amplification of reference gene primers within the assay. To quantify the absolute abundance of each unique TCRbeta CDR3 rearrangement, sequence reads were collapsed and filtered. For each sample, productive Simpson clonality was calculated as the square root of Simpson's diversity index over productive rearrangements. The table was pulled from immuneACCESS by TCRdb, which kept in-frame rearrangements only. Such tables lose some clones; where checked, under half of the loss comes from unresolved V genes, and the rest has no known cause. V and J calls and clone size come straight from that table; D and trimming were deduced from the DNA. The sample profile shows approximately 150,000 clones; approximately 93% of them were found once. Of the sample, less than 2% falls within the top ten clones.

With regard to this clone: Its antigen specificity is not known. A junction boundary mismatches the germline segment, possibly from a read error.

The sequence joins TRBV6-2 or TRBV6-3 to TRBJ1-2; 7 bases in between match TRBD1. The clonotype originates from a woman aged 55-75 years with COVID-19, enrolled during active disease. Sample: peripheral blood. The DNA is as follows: TGTGCCGGCAGTTACCCGGGGACAGCCACCTATGGCTACACCTTC. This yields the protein CAGSYPGTATYGYTF.